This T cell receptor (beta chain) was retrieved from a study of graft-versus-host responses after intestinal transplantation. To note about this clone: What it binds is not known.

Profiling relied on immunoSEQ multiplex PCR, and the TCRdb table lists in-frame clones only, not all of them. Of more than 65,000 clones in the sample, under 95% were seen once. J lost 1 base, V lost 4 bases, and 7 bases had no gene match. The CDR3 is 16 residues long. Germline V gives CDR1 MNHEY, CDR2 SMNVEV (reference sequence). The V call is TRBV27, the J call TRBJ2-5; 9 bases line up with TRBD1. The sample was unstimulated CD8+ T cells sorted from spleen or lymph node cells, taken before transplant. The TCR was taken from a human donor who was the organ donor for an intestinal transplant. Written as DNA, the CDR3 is TGTGCCAGCAGTTCGGCGACAGGGGGTTTCCAAGAGACCCAGTACTTC. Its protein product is CASSSATGGFQETQYF.